The 19 T cell receptor beta chains reported below all come from one sample, sequenced in a study of metastatic and nonmetastatic thyroid tumors. Not a single patient had been given any form of treatment at any point before undergoing thyroid surgery. TCRdb re-processed the PCR reads through MiXCR. The sample comprises about 25,000 clones, around 20% of which are singletons, and 6% to 9.5% rests with the top ten. Input material: blood. Receptors originate from a female donor with papillary thyroid cancer or a benign thyroid nodule (not recorded which). Some clones in this sample may be carry-over from other donors' samples.

This clone is classed as medium-sized (0.01 to 0.1%). The chain has TRBV12-3 or TRBV12-4 and TRBJ2-7; 7 bases match TRBD1. The CDR3 covers 15 residues. Trimming removed 4 bases from V and 5 bases from J; junction bases left unmatched: 11. CDR3 sequence (DNA): TGTGCCAGCAGTTACCGACAGGGAGCGTTGGACGAGCAGTACTTC. This codes for CASSYRQGALDEQYF.

This clone was counted at least ten times. V gene TRBV11-2 combines with J gene TRBJ1-1, with no clear D. V was pared by 6 bases and J by 1 base, with 12 bases between. Germline CDR1 and CDR2: SGHAT and FQNNGV. CDR3 length: 14 residues. The CDR3 bases are TGTGCCAGCAGTCGTCCTCTACAGAACACTGAAGCTTTCTTT. Its translation is CASSRPLQNTEAFF.

Within the sample, this clone is medium-sized. This rearrangement joins TRBV2 to TRBJ1-6, with 8 bases aligning to TRBD1. Germline V gene data show CDR1 as SNHLY and CDR2 as FYNNEI. V lost 7 bases and J lost 8; bases outside the gene matches: 4. CDR3 length: 13 amino acids. The DNA for the CDR3 is TGTGCCAGCAAAGGACAGGGCGATTCACCCCTCCACTTT. Translation: CASKGQGDSPLHF.

This clone was detected ten times or more. The chain joins TRBV5-1 to TRBJ2-3, with D unresolved. CDR1 is SGHRS and CDR2 is YFSETQ in the germline V gene. The CDR3 is made up of 13 amino acids. V was clipped by 0 bases and J by 2 bases, with 4 bases between them. The CDR3 sequence: CASSLGSTDTQYF. The CDR3 bases are TGCGCCAGCAGCTTGGGTTCCACAGATACGCAGTATTTT.

In its sample, this clone was seen many times. The chain joins TRBV7-2 to TRBJ2-7; D is possibly TRBD2 (5 bases). Germline-derived CDR1 and CDR2 are SGHTA and FQGNSA. This CDR3 has 13 amino acids. V was pared by 1 base and J by 9 bases, with 13 bases between. The CDR3 here is CASSLVLAGGQYF. CDR3 coding DNA: TGTGCCAGCAGCTTAGTTCTAGCAGGCGGGCAGTACTTC. The complete variable domain, with remaining parts taken from reference TRBV7-2 and TRBJ2-7, reads GAGVSQSPSNKVTEKGKDVELRCDPISGHTALYWYRQSLGQGLEFLIYFQGNSAPDKSGLPSDRFSAERTGGSVSTLTIQRTQQEDSAVYLCASSLVLAGGQYFGPGTRLTVT.

The rearrangement links TRBV7-2 to TRBJ2-5, with D possibly called TRBD1 or TRBD2 (5 bases each). V lost 3 bases and J lost 2, with 13 bases in between. The CDR3 loop spans 15 amino acids. In germline, CDR1 is SGHTA, CDR2 FQGNSA. CDR3 sequence: CASSLVGVPQETQYF. Written as DNA, the CDR3 is TGTGCCAGCAGCTTGGTGGGGGTACCACAAGAGACCCAGTACTTC.

This clone occurred many times. The chain has TRBV9 and TRBJ1-5; D gene ambiguous. Germline values: CDR1 SGDLS, CDR2 YYNGEE. V lost 2 bases to trimming and J lost 1 base, with 19 bases between them. The CDR3 runs 18 residues. The CDR3 protein is CASSVRGDILDSNQPQHF. The CDR3 bases are TGTGCCAGCAGCGTTAGAGGAGACATCCTGGACAGCAATCAGCCCCAGCATTTT. Full variable domain (rest looked up from reference TRBV9 and TRBJ1-5): DSGVTQTPKHLITATGQRVTLRCSPRSGDLSVYWYQQSLDQGLQFLIQYYNGEERAKGNILERFSAQQFPDLHSELNLSSLELGDSALYFCASSVRGDILDSNQPQHFGDGTRLSIL.

This clone was found many times. This chain joins TRBV18 and TRBJ2-7; 9 bases agree with TRBD1. Germline CDR1 KGHSH, CDR2 LQKENI. V shed 6 bases, J shed 2 bases, and the junction held 8 bases outside the gene matches. The CDR3 totals 15 residues. The CDR3 nucleotides are TGTGCCAGCTCCGCCGGGACAGGGAATACCTACGAGCAGTACTTC. It translates to CASSAGTGNTYEQYF.

This clone counts as medium-sized. The rearrangement links TRBV2 to TRBJ2-7, with D perhaps TRBD1 (6 bases). V dropped 5 bases and J dropped 5 bases, with 7 bases sitting between them. The germline gives CDR1 SNHLY, CDR2 FYNNEI. The CDR3 spans 11 residues. CDR3 loop: CASSHRDEQYF. The CDR3 DNA follows: TGTGCCAGCAGTCACAGGGACGAGCAGTACTTC.

As concerns this clone: Since a much larger clone is just one base distant, this may be a read error. This rearrangement joins TRBV7-6 to TRBJ2-5; TRBD2 agrees at 11 bases. From germline, CDR1 is SGHVS and CDR2 FNYEAQ. The CDR3 is 15 amino acids. The J segment lost 5 bases and the V segment lost 7 bases, leaving 9 bases of the junction unmatched. For the CDR3, the DNA is TGTGCCAGCACCCCCCTAGCGGGGGGTGGGGAGACCCAGTACTTC. This encodes CASTPLAGGGETQYF.

Note on this clone: A junction boundary mismatches the germline segment, possibly from a read error. Other DNA sequences in this sample translate to the same CDR3. The chain carries TRBV12-3 or TRBV12-4 and TRBJ2-6, with D possibly matching TRBD1 (6 bases). This CDR3 comprises 15 residues. The CDR3: CASTPIGSGANVLTF. In DNA, the CDR3 is TGTGCCAGCACCCCCATAGGATCAGGGGCCAACGTCCTCACTTTC.

The chain employs TRBV19 and TRBJ2-7; D is perhaps TRBD1 or TRBD2 (5 bases each). V lost 6 bases to trimming and J lost 10 bases, with 19 bases between them. The CDR3 has 13 amino acids. Germline CDR1 is LNHDA and CDR2 is SQIVND (reference sequence). This CDR3 reads CASSWQGPQDQYF. DNA of the CDR3: TGTGCCAGTAGCTGGCAGGGACCACAGGATCAGTACTTC.

The rearrangement joins TRBV6-7 to TRBJ1-2; TRBD1 agrees at 9 bases. TRBV6-7 is sorted into the ORF group, with uncertain function. Germline trimming cut 8 bases from V and 0 bases from J; bases unmatched to any gene: 10. This CDR3 is 16 amino acids long. As DNA, the CDR3 is TGTGCCAGCCCCAACCGGGACAGGGACTCTAACTATGGCTACACCTTC. Amino acid sequence: CASPNRDRDSNYGYTF.

This clone was seen ten or more times. This rearrangement joins TRBV20-1 to TRBJ2-7; 7 nucleotides agree with TRBD2. The trim removed 3 bases at V and 2 bases at J, leaving 16 bases unmatched. The germline V gene has CDR1 DFQATT and CDR2 SNEGSKA (reference sequence). This CDR3 contains 17 residues. In DNA form, the CDR3 reads TGCAGTGCTAGGGATCAGGGAGTAAAGGGAGGGGCCTACGAGCAGTACTTC. Protein sequence: CSARDQGVKGGAYEQYF.

The V and J genes are TRBV5-3 and TRBJ2-1; D may be TRBD1 (6 bases). TRBV5-3 is identified as an open reading frame with a role that is uncertain. Trimming pared 4 bases from V and 13 bases from J, leaving 21 bases between. CDR3 length: 14 residues. The CDR3 is CARSPATGFLLQFF. CDR3 coding DNA: TGTGCCAGAAGCCCCGCGACAGGATTCCTTCTTCAGTTCTTC.

This clone was seen repeatedly, ten times or more. The rearrangement uses TRBV5-1 and TRBJ2-3; tentatively, D is TRBD2 (6 bases). The CDR3 covers 15 residues. The V end lost 4 bases, the J end lost 0 bases, and 12 bases lay between the germline ends. Germline V gene data show CDR1 as SGHRS and CDR2 as YFSETQ. The CDR3 protein is CASSLSGLSTDTQYF. The CDR3 bases are TGCGCCAGCAGCCTGAGCGGGTTAAGCACAGATACGCAGTATTTT.

This clone was seen a few times. V usage is TRBV15 and J usage is TRBJ1-5, with a tentative D call TRBD1 (5 bases). Per the germline V gene, CDR1 is LNHNV and CDR2 is YYDKDF (reference sequence). Trimming left V 1 base short and J 7 bases short, with 14 bases between. The CDR3 runs to 15 residues. The CDR3 bases are TGTGCCACCAGCAGAGTATCCGGGGCGGGGCAGCCCCAGCATTTT. Protein product: CATSRVSGAGQPQHF. Drawing the rest from reference TRBV15 and TRBJ1-5, the complete variable domain is DAMVIQNPRYQVTQFGKPVTLSCSQTLNHNVMYWYQQKSSQAPKLLFHYYDKDFNNEADTPDNFQSRRPNTSFCFLDIRSPGLGDTAMYLCATSRVSGAGQPQHFGDGTRLSIL.

The chain couples TRBV20-1 to TRBJ1-4, with 8 positions matching TRBD1. CDR3 length: 13 residues. Germline V gene lookup returns CDR1 DFQATT and CDR2 SNEGSKA (reference sequence). V was clipped by 4 bases and J by 8 bases; unmatched bases: 6. CDR3 in DNA: TGCAGTGCTACTACAGGGGGACGGGAAAAACTGTTTTTT. Translated, it gives CSATTGGREKLFF.

The chain employs TRBV20-1 and TRBJ2-1, with D possibly TRBD2 on 5 matching bases. The V end was cut by 0 bases, the J end by 7 bases, with 16 bases between. The germline V gene encodes CDR1 DFQATT and CDR2 SNEGSKA (reference sequence). The CDR3 runs 15 residues. The CDR3 spells CSARDGRLSGNEQFF. The CDR3 coding sequence is TGCAGTGCTAGAGATGGGCGTCTTTCGGGAAATGAGCAGTTCTTC.